Presented here are 22 T cell receptor beta chains from one specimen sequenced in a study of blood T cell repertoires in COVID-19. Repertoires were generated with immunoSEQ multiplex PCR, while TCRdb's copy carries only in-frame clones and drops some. The sample yields about 220,000 clones, 80% to 85% seen once. Specimen: peripheral blood. The receptors derive from a woman aged 60 to 75 who had recovered from COVID-19.

This clone was counted once. The gene calls are TRBV19 and TRBJ1-2, with TRBD1 identical over 10 bases. Germline CDR1 is LNHDA and CDR2 is SQIVND (reference sequence). The junction had 6 bases not matched to a gene; V was cut back by 6 bases and J by 8 bases. CDR3 length equals 13 residues. CDR3 in DNA: TGTGCCAGTAGCGAGACAGGGGGCCTAGGCTACACCTTC. Translated: CASSETGGLGYTF.

The CDR3, as DNA: TGTGCCAGCAGCGTAACGGGACAGATCTACGAGCAGTACTTC. Protein product: CASSVTGQIYEQYF. J is TRBJ2-7 and V is TRBV7-8; 7 bases are a match to TRBD1. Germline V gene data show CDR1 as SGHVS and CDR2 as FQNEAQ. The CDR3 has 14 residues. With 5 bases clipped from V and 3 bases from J, the junction kept 7 bases outside the gene matches.

This clone has only a few counts. The J gene is TRBJ2-1, the V gene TRBV25-1, with D perhaps TRBD1 (5 bases). V was clipped by 3 bases and J by 2 bases, with 11 bases between them. CDR3 length: 15 residues. Germline CDR1 is MGHDK and CDR2 is SYGVNS. CDR3 region: CASSDTRATYNEQFF. The CDR3 nucleotides are TGTGCCAGCAGTGACACCAGGGCGACCTACAATGAGCAGTTCTTC.

Worth noting for this clone: The sample holds other DNA sequences that translate to the same CDR3. This chain connects TRBV5-1 to TRBJ1-2; weak D call: TRBD1 (6 bases). Trimming pared 0 bases from V and 5 bases from J, leaving 11 bases between. Per germline, CDR1 SGHRS and CDR2 YFSETQ. The CDR3 length is 14 residues. CDR3 sequence reads: CASSLDRGGYGYTF. As DNA, the CDR3 is TGCGCCAGCAGCTTGGATAGGGGGGGTTATGGCTACACCTTC.

The chain is built from TRBV14 and TRBJ1-2; 7 bases are a match to TRBD1. The CDR3 contains 15 residues. CDR1 SGHDN and CDR2 FVKESK come from the germline V gene. The ends lost 3 bases at V and 4 bases at J; junction bases unmatched: 8. The CDR3 is CASSHTGTASYGYTF. CDR3 DNA sequence: TGTGCCAGCAGCCACACAGGGACAGCCAGCTATGGCTACACCTTC.

The chain joins TRBV6-5 to TRBJ1-1; the match to TRBD1 covers 10 bases. J gave up 13 bases and V 4 bases, and 9 bases lay outside the gene matches. The CDR3 extends over 13 amino acids. Germline V gene data show CDR1 as MNHEY and CDR2 as SVGAGI. The CDR3 spells CASSSRTGGQDFF. For the CDR3, the DNA is TGTGCCAGCAGTTCTCGGACAGGGGGTCAGGATTTCTTT.

V and J are TRBV4-3 and TRBJ2-7, with a possible D match to TRBD2 (5 bases). The V gene's germline CDR1 is LGHNA and CDR2 YSLEER. This CDR3 is built from 14 residues. Trimming shortened V by 2 bases and J by 2 bases, and 10 bases separated the two germline ends. The CDR3 DNA is TGCGCCAGCAGCCAACAGACGGGGACCTACGAGCAGTACTTC. It yields the protein CASSQQTGTYEQYF.

There are a few counts of this clone. V and J are TRBV25-1 and TRBJ1-1, with D tentatively TRBD1 (6 bases). Trimming took 3 bases from V and 0 from J, leaving 8 bases between them. Germline V gene data show CDR1 as MGHDK and CDR2 as SYGVNS. This CDR3 has 14 residues. In nucleotides, the CDR3 is TGTGCCAGCAGTGACAGGGACATGAACACTGAAGCTTTCTTT. Protein product: CASSDRDMNTEAFF.

The chain has TRBV20-1 and TRBJ1-5; D remains ambiguous. V lost 7 bases to trimming and J lost 11 bases, with 15 bases between them. Germline V gives CDR1 DFQATT, CDR2 SNEGSKA (reference sequence). The CDR3 is 11 residues long. The CDR3 is CSGRGSQAQHF. Written as DNA, the CDR3 is TGCAGTGGCCGGGGTAGTCAAGCCCAGCATTTT.

V and J are TRBV6-5 and TRBJ2-7, with D perhaps TRBD1 (6 bases). There are 13 residues in the CDR3. Germline assignment: CDR1 MNHEY and CDR2 SVGAGI. Trimming cost V 8 bases and J 3 bases, with 14 bases left between them. The DNA of the CDR3 is TGTGCCAGCCTACCCCAGGGGAACTACGAGCAGTACTTC. Protein product: CASLPQGNYEQYF.

The chain has TRBV30 and TRBJ1-4, with a possible D match to TRBD1 (5 bases). CDR3 length: 14 residues. Germline CDR1 is GTSNPN and CDR2 is SVGIG (reference sequence). The ends were cut back, 6 bases at V and 5 bases at J, with 16 bases in the middle. CDR3 sequence (DNA): TGTGCCTGCCAAGCTAGGACACTGAATGAAAAACTGTTTTTT. It translates to CACQARTLNEKLFF.

The chain couples TRBV27 to TRBJ2-7, with D perhaps matching TRBD1 (5 bases). The CDR3 has 15 residues. Germline V gene lookup returns CDR1 MNHEY and CDR2 SMNVEV (reference sequence). Trimming took off 1 base at V and 0 bases at J, with 10 bases between the two ends. The CDR3 DNA reads TGTGCCAGCAGTTTATATGGGGCAGACTCCTACGAGCAGTACTTC. It yields the protein CASSLYGADSYEQYF.

The chain combines TRBV7-9 with TRBJ2-7; no definite D call. Germline lookup yields CDR1 SEHNR and CDR2 FQNEAQ (reference sequence). Trimming took 5 bases from V and 5 from J, leaving 13 bases between them. This CDR3 is built from 13 residues. The chain's CDR3 is CASSPPGFHEQYF. CDR3 sequence (DNA): TGTGCCAGCAGCCCCCCAGGTTTCCACGAGCAGTACTTC.

This clone was detected many times. The chain carries TRBV7-9 and TRBJ1-6, with 7 bases identical to TRBD1. J gave up 6 bases and V 6 bases, and 2 bases lay outside the gene matches. Germline CDR1 reads SEHNR; CDR2 reads FQNEAQ (reference sequence). CDR3 length: 13 amino acids. The CDR3 here is CASRWDSNSPLHF. In DNA, the CDR3 is TGTGCCAGCAGATGGGACAGTAATTCACCCCTCCACTTT.

The gene calls are TRBV6-5 and TRBJ2-1; D is possibly TRBD1 (6 bases). V lost 5 bases and J 8 bases, leaving 13 bases between the germline ends. Germline values: CDR1 MNHEY, CDR2 SVGAGI. This CDR3 is built from 13 residues. The CDR3 DNA reads TGTGCCAGCAGTCAGCAGGGGTTCCATGAGCAGTTCTTC. Amino acid sequence: CASSQQGFHEQFF.

The V gene is TRBV2, the J gene TRBJ2-5; possible D gene TRBD1, 6 bases. V was pared by 10 bases and J by 3 bases, with 6 bases between. The CDR3 loop spans 10 amino acids. Germline V gene sequence: CDR1 SNHLY, CDR2 FYNNEI. The CDR3 bases are TGTGCCACAGGGGAAGAGACCCAGTACTTC. Translating gives CATGEETQYF.

This chain links TRBV2 with TRBJ1-2; TRBD1 might be the D (5 bases). The CDR3 spans 12 residues. The V and J ends lost 4 bases and 8 bases respectively, with 11 bases between them. Germline values: CDR1 SNHLY, CDR2 FYNNEI. In nucleotides, the CDR3 is TGTGCCAGCAGTGCGACAGCCTCGGGCTACACCTTC. This codes for CASSATASGYTF. Full variable domain (remainder filled in from reference TRBV2 and TRBJ1-2): EPEVTQTPSHQVTQMGQEVILRCVPISNHLYFYWYRQILGQKVEFLVSFYNNEISEKSEIFDDQFSVERPDGSNFTLKIRSTKLEDSAMYFCASSATASGYTFGSGTRLTVV.

This chain connects TRBV4-1 to TRBJ2-1, with 10 positions matching TRBD1. Per germline, CDR1 MGHRA and CDR2 YSYEKL. The CDR3 runs to 16 residues. V gave up 1 base and J gave up 2 bases; unmatched junction bases: 2. CDR3 loop: CASSQGQGATYNEQFF. The CDR3 DNA reads as TGCGCCAGCAGCCAAGGACAGGGGGCTACCTACAATGAGCAGTTCTTC.

The J gene is TRBJ2-5, the V gene TRBV9, with 9 bases that match TRBD2. Germline CDR1 reads SGDLS; CDR2 reads YYNGEE. This CDR3 region has 14 residues. V lost 3 bases to trimming and J lost 5 bases; unmatched junction nucleotides: 5. The CDR3: CASSAGLASETQYF. The CDR3 DNA sequence: TGTGCCAGCAGCGCGGGACTAGCTAGCGAGACCCAGTACTTC.

V is TRBV3-1 (or the pseudogene TRBV3-2) and J is TRBJ1-5, with D maybe TRBD1 (5 bases). This CDR3 has 14 amino acids. Germline CDR1 and CDR2: LGHDT and YNNKEL (reference sequence). Trimming shortened V by 2 bases and J by 6 bases, and 11 bases separated the two germline ends. The CDR3 DNA reads as TGTGCCAGCAGCCAAAATCAGGGCTCTCAGCCCCAGCATTTT. Translated: CASSQNQGSQPQHF.

The chain joins TRBV6-5 to TRBJ1-2; D might be TRBD1 (5 bases). The CDR3 consists of 13 residues. Germline V lookup: CDR1 MNHEY, CDR2 SVGAGI. The ends were cut back, 2 bases at V and 7 bases at J, with 11 bases in the middle. CDR3 sequence: CASSYRGTTGYTF. The CDR3 nucleotides are TGTGCCAGCAGTTACCGCGGGACTACTGGCTACACCTTC.

This clone was counted ten times or more. The chain couples TRBV29-1 to TRBJ1-1; tentative D call: TRBD1 (6 bases). The CDR3 sequence is 15 residues long. V gave up 7 bases and J gave up 3 bases, with 21 bases separating them. Germline V gives CDR1 SQVTM, CDR2 ANQGSEA. CDR3 DNA sequence: TGCAGCGCTCCCCGCAGGGGACGGCAAGACACTGAAGCTTTCTTT. Translating it yields CSAPRRGRQDTEAFF.